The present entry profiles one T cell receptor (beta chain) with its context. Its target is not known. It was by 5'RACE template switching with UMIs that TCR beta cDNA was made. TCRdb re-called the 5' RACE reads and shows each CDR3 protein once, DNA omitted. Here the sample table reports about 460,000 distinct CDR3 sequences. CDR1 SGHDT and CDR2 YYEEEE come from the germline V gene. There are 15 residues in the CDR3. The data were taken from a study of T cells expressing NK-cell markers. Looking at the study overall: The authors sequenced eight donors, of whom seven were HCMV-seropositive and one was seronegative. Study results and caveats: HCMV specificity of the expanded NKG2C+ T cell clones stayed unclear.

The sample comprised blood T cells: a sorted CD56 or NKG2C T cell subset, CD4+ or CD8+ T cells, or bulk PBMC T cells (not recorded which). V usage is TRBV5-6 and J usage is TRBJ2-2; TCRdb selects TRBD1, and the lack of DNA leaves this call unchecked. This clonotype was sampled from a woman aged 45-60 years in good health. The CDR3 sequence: CASSLQGAFTGSCFF.